This T cell receptor (beta chain) stems from a study of response to subunit inactivated influenza vaccine. Study findings and constraints: Each seasonal influenza vaccination, the authors suggested, recruits few new T cells.

Ten or more counts support this clonotype. Its antigen remains unknown. The CDR3 runs 14 residues. Germline V gene data show CDR1 as WSHSY and CDR2 as SAAADI. Losses at the gene ends were 6 bases for V and 12 bases for J; bases not matched to a gene: 10. One entry per CDR3 protein, called by TCRdb with MiXCR from the RT-PCR reads. The repertoire has about 580,000 distinct CDR3 sequences, around 15% of them found once; the top ten carry roughly 11%. The source material was PBMCs from blood, sampled 11 to 12 days after vaccination. This chain connects TRBV10-2 to TRBJ2-1, with TRBD2 matching 11 bases. The clonotype originates from a man between 45 and 60 years old who received an inactivated influenza vaccine. The DNA of the CDR3 is TGCGCCAGCAGGGAGGGACTAGCGGCACCGGGGCAGTTCTTC. Amino acid sequence: CASREGLAAPGQFF.